This entry concerns a single TCR beta chain. This CDR3 is 15 amino acids long. V lost 0 bases and J 4 bases, leaving 12 bases between the germline ends. Germline V CDR1 and CDR2: MGHRA, YSYEKL. The entry originates in a study of blood T cell repertoires in COVID-19. Across the whole study: The cDNA or gDNA used as material had been derived from T cells, B-cell-depleted T cells, or PBMCs.

Per the authors' pipeline: By means of reference gene primer amplification, nucleated cell counts were estimated. Produced via immunoSEQ multiplex PCR; TCRdb's table is partial and in-frame only. From that table come the V and J calls and clone size; the DNA was used to work out D and trimming. The repertoire has some 150,000 clones, under 90% of them found once; the top ten carry about 8.4%. This chain links TRBV4-1 with TRBJ1-1, with a possible D match to TRBD1 (6 bases). Input material: peripheral blood. The sequence came from a woman aged 55-69 years with active or convalescent COVID-19. CDR3 residues: CASSQDLDRLTEAFF. CDR3 bases: TGCGCCAGCAGCCAAGATCTTGACAGGCTCACTGAAGCTTTCTTT.